This T cell receptor beta chain was found in a study of blood T cell repertoires in COVID-19. Only a few counts were recorded for this clone. V lost 1 base and J lost 8; bases outside the gene matches: 4. The V gene's germline CDR1 is LGHDT and CDR2 YNNKEL (reference sequence). This CDR3 is built from 13 residues. This table comes from immunoSEQ multiplex PCR, and its TCRdb copy is limited to in-frame clones, with some not included. The repertoire consists of about 140,000 clones, with 84% occurring once and the leading ten covering approximately 9%. The sequenced sample was peripheral blood. The TCR originated in a man between 25 and 39 years old with COVID-19, enrolled during active disease. The rearrangement joins TRBV3-1 (or the pseudogene TRBV3-2) to TRBJ1-1, with 7 positions matching TRBD1. The chain's CDR3 is CASSQGQGAEAFF. The DNA of the CDR3 is TGTGCCAGCAGCCAAGGACAGGGAGCCGAAGCTTTCTTT.